This T cell receptor (beta chain) was identified in a study of blood T cell repertoires in COVID-19. Study-level information: Spain, Italy and the United States supplied samples that represented acute and convalescent COVID-19. Sources were T cells, B-cell-depleted T cells, or PBMCs; the material itself was cDNA or gDNA.

Per the original data handling: Scientists estimated how many nucleated cells there were by amplifying reference gene primers. Assay: immunoSEQ multiplex PCR; the TCRdb copy retains only in-frame clones and omits some. V and J calls and clone size are as listed in that table; D and trimming were resolved from the DNA. The sample includes 200,000 to 300,000 clones, roughly 90% of them seen just once. This clonotype was sampled from a man aged 25-40 years with active or convalescent COVID-19. Material: peripheral blood.

In DNA, the CDR3 is TGTGCCAGCAGCCGGGGGGGGCGTATCCAGCCCCAGCATTTT. Translating gives CASSRGGRIQPQHF. This chain joins TRBV13 and TRBJ1-5, with a tentative D call TRBD1 (6 bases). This CDR3 has 14 amino acids. V was shortened by 5 bases and J by 7 bases, with 15 bases between the two germline ends. Germline V lookup: CDR1 PRHDT, CDR2 FYEKMQ (reference sequence).